The TCR beta chain under discussion was sequenced for a study of blood T cell repertoires in COVID-19. Measured with immunoSEQ multiplex PCR; TCRdb has only the in-frame clones, and not every one. The data hold 180,000 or so clones, with approximately 86% observed a single time. Germline CDR1 reads KGHDR; CDR2 reads SFDVKD. Trimming took 5 bases from V and 3 from J, leaving 15 bases between them. The CDR3 consists of 15 residues. This receptor was taken from a woman aged 45-65 years with acute or convalescent COVID-19. This chain links TRBV24-1 with TRBJ1-1, with a possible D match to TRBD1 (6 bases). Sequenced material: peripheral blood. The CDR3 reads CATSAGGGADTEAFF. CDR3 nucleotide sequence: TGTGCCACCAGTGCGGGTGGGGGCGCGGACACTGAAGCTTTCTTT.